A single sample is the source of the 20 T cell receptor beta chains below, sequenced in a study of T cell responses to AZD1222 COVID-19 vaccine. TCRdb keeps only in-frame clones here, not all; method: immunoSEQ multiplex PCR. The sample shows 150,000 to 200,000 clones, 88% of them seen only once. The sample here was peripheral blood, taken 28 days after the second AZD1222 dose. The source is an adult who received the AZD1222 COVID-19 vaccine.

The chain couples TRBV21-1 to TRBJ2-2; the DNA was not used to check the table's D call, TRBD2. TRBV21-1 is a pseudogene segment. The CDR3 totals 15 residues. The CDR3 sequence: CASSKGLAGVRELFF. The DNA of the CDR3 is TGTGCCAGCAGCAAAGGTCTAGCGGGAGTACGGGAGCTGTTTTTT.

The genes are TRBV24-1 and TRBJ2-5; 7 bases line up with TRBD1. The CDR3 totals 16 residues. The germline CDR1 and CDR2 sequences are KGHDR and SFDVKD. Unmatched junction bases numbered 8, after V lost 3 bases and J lost 2 bases. CDR3 coding DNA: TGTGCCACCAGTGATCCCAGTCCGGGACAGCAAGAGACCCAGTACTTC. Amino acid sequence: CATSDPSPGQQETQYF.

The chain couples TRBV6-4 to TRBJ1-2; unclear D gene. Germline V gives CDR1 MRHNA, CDR2 SNTAGT. The V gene lost 7 bases and the J gene lost 4 bases, with 13 bases spanning the gap. The CDR3 totals 13 residues. CDR3 in amino acids: CASIHPVIYGYTF. CDR3 nucleotides: TGTGCCAGCATCCACCCCGTAATCTATGGCTACACCTTC.

This clone appeared once. The chain is built from TRBV7-2 and TRBJ2-5; perhaps TRBD1 as D (6 bases). The CDR3 is 14 residues long. The ends were cut back, 5 bases at V and 0 bases at J, with 10 bases in the middle. Germline assignment: CDR1 SGHTA and CDR2 FQGNSA. CDR3 nucleotide sequence: TGTGCCAGCAGCACCGGGACACACCAAGAGACCCAGTACTTC. It translates to CASSTGTHQETQYF.

The rearrangement links TRBV27 to TRBJ2-1; possibly TRBD1 for D (5 bases). With 3 bases removed from V and 3 bases from J, the gap between germline ends came to 12 bases. Per germline, CDR1 MNHEY and CDR2 SMNVEV (reference sequence). CDR3 length: 15 residues. CDR3 bases: TGTGCCAGCAGTTTTGGGCAGGGTGGCTACAATGAGCAGTTCTTC. This encodes CASSFGQGGYNEQFF.

The V and J genes are TRBV24-1 and TRBJ2-1, with unresolved D. Trimming left V 11 bases short and J 7 bases short, with 17 bases between. Germline V gene sequence: CDR1 KGHDR, CDR2 SFDVKD. CDR3 length: 13 residues. Here the CDR3 DNA reads TGTGCCAGTCGGGCGAACGGCCTAAATGAGCAGTTCTTC. Amino acid sequence: CASRANGLNEQFF.

The rearrangement uses TRBV18 and TRBJ1-6; TRBD1 aligns across 8 bases. The trim removed 3 bases at V and 7 bases at J, leaving 8 bases unmatched. CDR1 is KGHSH and CDR2 is LQKENI in the germline V gene. This CDR3 has 16 residues. The DNA of the CDR3 is TGTGCCAGCTCACCGGCCGGGACAGGAGACAATTCACCCCTCCACTTT. This codes for CASSPAGTGDNSPLHF.

J is TRBJ1-5 and V is TRBV23-1; 9 nucleotides agree with TRBD1. TRBV23-1 is classed as an ORF, of uncertain function. The CDR3 runs 19 residues. Unmatched junction bases numbered 11, after V lost 0 bases and J lost 2 bases. CDR3 residues: CASSQSPGTGRIGNQPQHF. The CDR3 bases are TGCGCCAGCAGTCAATCTCCCGGGACAGGGAGGATTGGCAATCAGCCCCAGCATTTT.

The rearrangement joins TRBV10-3 to TRBJ1-5; D unclear. CDR3 length: 16 residues. V gave up 0 bases and J gave up 1 base, with 10 bases separating them. In germline, CDR1 is ENHRY, CDR2 SYGVKD. CDR3 DNA: TGTGCCATCAGTGAGTCAAGCGGCGGGAGCAATCAGCCCCAGCATTTT. It specifies CAISESSGGSNQPQHF.

The V call is TRBV5-1, the J call TRBJ2-7; possibly TRBD1 for D (6 bases). V lost 5 bases, J lost 3 bases, and 18 bases lay in between. CDR3 length equals 15 residues. Looked up from germline, CDR1 is SGHRS and CDR2 is YFSETQ. CDR3 loop: CASREDPGQLYEQYF. CDR3 sequence (DNA): TGCGCCAGCAGGGAAGATCCGGGACAACTCTACGAGCAGTACTTC.

This clone was found a few times. The CDR3 DNA sequence: TGTGCCAGCAGCCAAGAAGGTTTCGAATCACCCCTCCACTTT. Translation: CASSQEGFESPLHF. The chain combines TRBV3-1 (or the pseudogene TRBV3-2) with TRBJ1-6; D unclear. CDR1 is LGHDT and CDR2 is YNNKEL in the germline V gene (reference sequence). V was shortened by 0 bases and J by 10 bases, with 10 bases between the two germline ends. This CDR3 region has 14 residues.

V usage is TRBV6-5 and J usage is TRBJ2-7, with unresolved D. CDR1 is MNHEY, CDR2 SVGAGI, per germline. The CDR3 spans 13 residues. V lost 7 bases, J lost 4 bases, and 14 bases lay in between. The CDR3 spells CASNPPLVYEQYF. CDR3 bases: TGTGCCAGCAACCCCCCCCTAGTTTACGAGCAGTACTTC.

The chain combines TRBV6-6 with TRBJ2-7; TRBD1 matches at 12 bases. The ends lost 4 bases at V and 1 base at J; junction bases unmatched: 5. In germline, CDR1 is MNHNY, CDR2 SVGAGI (reference sequence). The CDR3 has 16 residues. The CDR3 loop reads CASSFQGQGASYEQYF. CDR3 nucleotide sequence: TGTGCCAGCAGTTTCCAGGGACAGGGGGCTTCCTACGAGCAGTACTTC.

The chain uses TRBV11-1 and TRBJ2-7, with TRBD2 matching 11 bases. The CDR3 loop spans 15 amino acids. V dropped 4 bases and J dropped 2; count of bases not matched to a gene: 4. Germline V lookup: CDR1 SGHAT, CDR2 FQDESV (reference sequence). As DNA, the CDR3 is TGTGCCAGCAGCTCCGGGACTAGCGGACCCTACGAGCAGTACTTC. The encoded protein is CASSSGTSGPYEQYF.

This clone is a singleton in its sample. This sequence joins TRBV5-1 and TRBJ2-1; either TRBD1 or TRBD2 may fit D (6 bases each). The CDR3 runs 16 residues. The germline V gene has CDR1 SGHRS and CDR2 YFSETQ. Trimming shortened V by 4 bases and J by 0 bases, and 14 bases separated the two germline ends. In DNA form, the CDR3 reads TGCGCCAGCAGCCAAGGGGGGCTACTCTCCTACAATGAGCAGTTCTTC. Residues: CASSQGGLLSYNEQFF. Based on the CDR3 plus reference TRBV5-1 and TRBJ2-1, the full variable domain is KAGVTQTPRYLIKTRGQQVTLSCSPISGHRSVSWYQQTPGQGLQFLFEYFSETQRNKGNFPGRFSGRQFSNSRSEMNVSTLELGDSALYLCASSQGGLLSYNEQFFGPGTRLTVL.

This chain joins TRBV7-9 and TRBJ2-5; D possibly corresponds to TRBD2 (5 bases). V was trimmed by 0 bases and J by 4 bases, leaving 12 bases between them. The CDR3 has 15 residues. Germline values: CDR1 SEHNR, CDR2 FQNEAQ (reference sequence). The CDR3: CASSLAGPRGETQYF. The CDR3, as DNA: TGTGCCAGCAGCTTAGCGGGCCCTCGGGGAGAGACCCAGTACTTC.

The V gene is TRBV12-3 or TRBV12-4, the J gene TRBJ2-5; D uncertain. The CDR3 contains 12 residues. V lost 4 bases, J lost 4 bases, and 7 bases lay in between. The CDR3, as DNA: TGTGCCAGCAGTTCCACGCCAGAGACCCAGTACTTC. Protein: CASSSTPETQYF.

The V call is TRBV18, the J call TRBJ2-1; D remains ambiguous. There are 16 residues in the CDR3. Germline-derived CDR1 and CDR2 are KGHSH and LQKENI. Trimming took 0 bases from V and 7 from J, leaving 16 bases between them. The CDR3 region is CASSPPTLAQGNEQFF. In DNA, the CDR3 is TGTGCCAGCTCACCACCGACACTCGCTCAAGGGAATGAGCAGTTCTTC.

This chain links TRBV6-5 with TRBJ2-2; 7 positions agree with TRBD2. The V gene's germline CDR1 is MNHEY and CDR2 SVGAGI. J gave up 6 bases and V 7 bases, and 8 bases lay outside the gene matches. The CDR3 contains 14 residues. This chain's CDR3 is CASKIREGAGELFF. The CDR3 DNA sequence: TGTGCCAGCAAAATCAGGGAGGGAGCCGGGGAGCTGTTTTTT.

The chain combines TRBV28 with TRBJ2-2; 7 nucleotides match TRBD1. J lost 5 bases, V lost 6 bases, and 9 bases had no gene match. CDR3 length: 15 residues. From germline, CDR1 is MDHEN and CDR2 SYDVKM. Here the CDR3 reads CASRNNRGVTGELFF. The CDR3 DNA sequence: TGTGCCAGCAGAAACAACAGGGGAGTAACCGGGGAGCTGTTTTTT.